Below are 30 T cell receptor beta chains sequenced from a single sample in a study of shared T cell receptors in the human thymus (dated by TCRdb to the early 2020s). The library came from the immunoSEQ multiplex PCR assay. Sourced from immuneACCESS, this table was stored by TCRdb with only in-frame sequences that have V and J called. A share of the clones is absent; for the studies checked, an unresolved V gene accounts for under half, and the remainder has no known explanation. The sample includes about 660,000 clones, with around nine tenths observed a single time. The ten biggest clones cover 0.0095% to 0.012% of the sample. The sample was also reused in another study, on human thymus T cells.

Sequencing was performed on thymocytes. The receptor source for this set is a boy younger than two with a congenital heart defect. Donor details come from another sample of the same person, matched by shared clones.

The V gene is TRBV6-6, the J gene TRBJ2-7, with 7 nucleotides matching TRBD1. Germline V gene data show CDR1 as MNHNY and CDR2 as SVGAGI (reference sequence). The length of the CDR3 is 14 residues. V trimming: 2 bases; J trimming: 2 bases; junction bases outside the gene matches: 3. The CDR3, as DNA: TGTGCCAGCAGTTACGATCAGGGGGCCTACGAGCAGTACTTC. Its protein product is CASSYDQGAYEQYF.

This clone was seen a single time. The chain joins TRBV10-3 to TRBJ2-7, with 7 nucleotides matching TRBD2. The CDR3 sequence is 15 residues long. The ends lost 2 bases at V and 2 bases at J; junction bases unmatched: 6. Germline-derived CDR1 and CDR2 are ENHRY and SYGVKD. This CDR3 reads CAISEGGVLPYEQYF. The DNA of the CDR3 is TGTGCCATCAGTGAGGGGGGGGTGCTCCCCTACGAGCAGTACTTC.

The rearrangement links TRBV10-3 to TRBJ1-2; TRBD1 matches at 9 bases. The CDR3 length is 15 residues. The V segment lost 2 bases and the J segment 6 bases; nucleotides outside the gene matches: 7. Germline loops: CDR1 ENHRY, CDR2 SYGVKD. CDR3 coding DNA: TGTGCCATCAGTGAGCCGGGGACAGGGTGGAATGGCTACACCTTC. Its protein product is CAISEPGTGWNGYTF.

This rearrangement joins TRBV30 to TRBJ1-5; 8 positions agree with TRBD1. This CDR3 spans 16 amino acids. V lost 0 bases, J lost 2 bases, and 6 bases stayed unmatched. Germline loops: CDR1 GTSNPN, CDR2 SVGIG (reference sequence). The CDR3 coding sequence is TGTGCCTGGAGTGTACCGACAGGGGCGGGCAATCAGCCCCAGCATTTT. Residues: CAWSVPTGAGNQPQHF. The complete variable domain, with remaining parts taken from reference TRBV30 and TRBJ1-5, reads SQTIHQWPATLVQPVGSPLSLECTVEGTSNPNLYWYRQAAGRGLQLLFYSVGIGQISSEVPQNLSASRPQDRQFILSSKKLLLSDSGFYLCAWSVPTGAGNQPQHFGDGTRLSIL.

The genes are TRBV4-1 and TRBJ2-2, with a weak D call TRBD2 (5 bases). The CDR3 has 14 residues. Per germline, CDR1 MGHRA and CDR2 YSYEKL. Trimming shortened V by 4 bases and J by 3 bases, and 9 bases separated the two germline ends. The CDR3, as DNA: TGCGCCAGCAGCCTACTAGGGCACACCGGGGAGCTGTTTTTT. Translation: CASSLLGHTGELFF.

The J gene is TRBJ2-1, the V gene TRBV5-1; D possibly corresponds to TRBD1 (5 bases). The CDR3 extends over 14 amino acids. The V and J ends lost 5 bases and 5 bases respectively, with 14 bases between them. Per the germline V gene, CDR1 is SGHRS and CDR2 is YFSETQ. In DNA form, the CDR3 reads TGCGCCAGCAGAAACAGGTACTGGGACAATGAGCAGTTCTTC. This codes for CASRNRYWDNEQFF.

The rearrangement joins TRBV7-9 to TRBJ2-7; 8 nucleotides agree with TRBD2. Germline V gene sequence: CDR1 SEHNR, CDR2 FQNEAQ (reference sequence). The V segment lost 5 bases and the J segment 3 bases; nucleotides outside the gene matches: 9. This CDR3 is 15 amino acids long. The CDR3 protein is CASSPVGLAHYEQYF. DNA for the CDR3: TGTGCCAGCAGCCCCGTCGGACTAGCTCACTACGAGCAGTACTTC.

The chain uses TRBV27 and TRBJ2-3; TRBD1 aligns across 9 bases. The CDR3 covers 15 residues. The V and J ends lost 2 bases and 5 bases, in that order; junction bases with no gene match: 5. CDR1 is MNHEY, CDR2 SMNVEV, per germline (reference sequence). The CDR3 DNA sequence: TGTGCCAGCAGTTTACAGGACAGGGGCAAAGATACGCAGTATTTT. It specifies CASSLQDRGKDTQYF.

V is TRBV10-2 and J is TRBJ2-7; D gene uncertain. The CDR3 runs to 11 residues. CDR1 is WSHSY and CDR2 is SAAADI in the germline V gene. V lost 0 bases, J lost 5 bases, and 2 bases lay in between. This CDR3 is CASSESNEQYF. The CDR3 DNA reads TGCGCCAGCAGTGAGTCTAACGAGCAGTACTTC.

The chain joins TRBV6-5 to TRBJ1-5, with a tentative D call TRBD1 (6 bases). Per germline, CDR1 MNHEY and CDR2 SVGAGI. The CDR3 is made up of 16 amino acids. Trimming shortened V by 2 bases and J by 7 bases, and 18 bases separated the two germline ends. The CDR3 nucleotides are TGTGCCAGCAGTTACGTCCGGGACATCAGGTTCCAGCCCCAGCATTTT. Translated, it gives CASSYVRDIRFQPQHF.

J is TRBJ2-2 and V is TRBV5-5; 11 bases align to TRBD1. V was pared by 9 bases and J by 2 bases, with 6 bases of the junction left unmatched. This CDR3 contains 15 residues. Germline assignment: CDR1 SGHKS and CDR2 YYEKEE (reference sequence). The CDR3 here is CATRRTGGNTGELFF. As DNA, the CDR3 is TGTGCCACGAGAAGGACAGGGGGCAACACCGGGGAGCTGTTTTTT.

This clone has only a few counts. In DNA, the CDR3 is TGTGCCAGCAGCTCACAGGGGGAGGGTACGTTCTTC. Protein: CASSSQGEGTFF. The V call is TRBV5-6, the J call TRBJ2-1; weak D call: TRBD1 (8 bases). Germline CDR1 is SGHDT and CDR2 is YYEEEE. The CDR3 contains 12 residues. Trimming pared 3 bases from V and 15 bases from J, leaving 16 bases between.

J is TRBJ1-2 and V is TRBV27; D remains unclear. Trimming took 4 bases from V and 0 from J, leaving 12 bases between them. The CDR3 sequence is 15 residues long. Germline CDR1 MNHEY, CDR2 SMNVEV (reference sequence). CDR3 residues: CASSSRWSANYGYTF. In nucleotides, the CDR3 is TGTGCCAGCAGTTCAAGGTGGAGTGCTAACTATGGCTACACCTTC.

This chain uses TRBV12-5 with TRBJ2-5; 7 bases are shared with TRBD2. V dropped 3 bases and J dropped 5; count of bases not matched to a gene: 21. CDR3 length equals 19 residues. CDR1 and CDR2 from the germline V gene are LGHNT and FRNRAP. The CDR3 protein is CASGFLPGGSPQWTETQYF. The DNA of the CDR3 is TGTGCTAGTGGTTTTCTCCCCGGCGGGAGCCCCCAATGGACGGAGACCCAGTACTTC.

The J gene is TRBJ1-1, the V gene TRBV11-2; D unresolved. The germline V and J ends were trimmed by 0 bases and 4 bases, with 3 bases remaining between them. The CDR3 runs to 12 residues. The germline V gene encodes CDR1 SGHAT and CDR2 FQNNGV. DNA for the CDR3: TGTGCCAGCAGCTTAGAGGCCACTGAAGCTTTCTTT. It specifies CASSLEATEAFF.

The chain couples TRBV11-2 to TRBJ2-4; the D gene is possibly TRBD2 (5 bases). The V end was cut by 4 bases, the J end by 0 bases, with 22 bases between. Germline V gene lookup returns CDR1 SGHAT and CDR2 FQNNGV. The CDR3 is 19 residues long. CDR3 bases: TGTGCCAGCAGCTCCCGGGGAAGAGCAACGGTCCTAGCCAAAAACATTCAGTACTTC. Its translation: CASSSRGRATVLAKNIQYF.

CDR3 region: CASSLAAGSYGYTF. The CDR3, as DNA: TGTGCCAGCAGCTTAGCGGCGGGGAGCTATGGCTACACCTTC. The chain links TRBV7-9 to TRBJ1-2, with no clear D. Germline V lookup: CDR1 SEHNR, CDR2 FQNEAQ (reference sequence). The CDR3 is 14 amino acids. Deletions cut 0 bases from V and 4 bases from J, with 9 bases between.

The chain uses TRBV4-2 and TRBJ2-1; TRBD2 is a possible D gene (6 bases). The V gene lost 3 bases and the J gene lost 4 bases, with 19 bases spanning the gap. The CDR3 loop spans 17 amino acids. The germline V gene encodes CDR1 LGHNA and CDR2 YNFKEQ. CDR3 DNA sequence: TGTGCCAGCAGCCACCCAGGGTTTGCTAGCGTTTACAATGAGCAGTTCTTC. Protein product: CASSHPGFASVYNEQFF.

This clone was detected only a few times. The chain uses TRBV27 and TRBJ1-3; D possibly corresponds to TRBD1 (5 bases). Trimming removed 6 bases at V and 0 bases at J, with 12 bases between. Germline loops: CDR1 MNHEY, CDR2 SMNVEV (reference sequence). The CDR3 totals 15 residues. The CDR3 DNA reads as TGTGCCAGCAGCCATTCCAGGGACTCTGGAAACACCATATATTTT. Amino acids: CASSHSRDSGNTIYF.

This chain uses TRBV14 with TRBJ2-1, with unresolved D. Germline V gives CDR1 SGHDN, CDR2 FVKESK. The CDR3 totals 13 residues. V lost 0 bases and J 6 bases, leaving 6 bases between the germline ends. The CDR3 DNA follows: TGTGCCAGCAGCCAAGATGTCGGCAATGAGCAGTTCTTC. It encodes CASSQDVGNEQFF.

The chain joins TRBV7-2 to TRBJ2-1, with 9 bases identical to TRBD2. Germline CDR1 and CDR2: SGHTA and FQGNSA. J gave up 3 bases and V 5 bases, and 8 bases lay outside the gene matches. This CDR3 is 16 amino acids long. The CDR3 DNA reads TGTGCCAGCAGCACCCGGACTAGCGAGAACTACAATGAGCAGTTCTTC. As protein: CASSTRTSENYNEQFF.

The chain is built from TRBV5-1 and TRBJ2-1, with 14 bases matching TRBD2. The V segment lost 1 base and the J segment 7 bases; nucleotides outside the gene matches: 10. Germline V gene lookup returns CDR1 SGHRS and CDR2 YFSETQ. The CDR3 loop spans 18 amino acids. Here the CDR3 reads CASSLIGTSGSVRNEQFF. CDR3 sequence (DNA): TGCGCCAGCAGCTTGATAGGGACTAGCGGGAGTGTGAGAAATGAGCAGTTCTTC.

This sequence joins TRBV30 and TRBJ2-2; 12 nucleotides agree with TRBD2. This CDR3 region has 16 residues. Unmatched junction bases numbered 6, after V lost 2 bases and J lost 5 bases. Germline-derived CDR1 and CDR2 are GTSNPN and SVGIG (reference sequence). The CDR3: CAWSSSGRGVTGELFF. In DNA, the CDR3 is TGTGCCTGGAGTTCTAGCGGGAGGGGGGTAACCGGGGAGCTGTTTTTT.

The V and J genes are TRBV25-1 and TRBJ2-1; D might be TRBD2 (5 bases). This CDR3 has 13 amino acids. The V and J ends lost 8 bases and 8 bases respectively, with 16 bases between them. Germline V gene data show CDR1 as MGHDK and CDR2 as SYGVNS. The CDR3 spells CASLRPNGDEQFF. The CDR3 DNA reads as TGTGCCAGCCTCAGGCCCAACGGGGATGAGCAGTTCTTC.

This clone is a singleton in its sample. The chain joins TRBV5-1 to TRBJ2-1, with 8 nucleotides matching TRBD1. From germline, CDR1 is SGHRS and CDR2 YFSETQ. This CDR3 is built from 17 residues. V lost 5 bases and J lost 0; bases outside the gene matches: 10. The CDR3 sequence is CASSGAGGNNSYNEQFF. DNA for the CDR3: TGCGCCAGCAGTGGGGCAGGGGGCAACAACTCCTACAATGAGCAGTTCTTC.

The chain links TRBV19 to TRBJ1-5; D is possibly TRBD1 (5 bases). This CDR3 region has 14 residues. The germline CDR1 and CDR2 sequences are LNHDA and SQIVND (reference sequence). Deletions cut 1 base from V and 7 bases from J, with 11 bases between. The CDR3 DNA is TGTGCCAGTAGTATAGGAAGGGGTCGACAGCCCCAGCATTTT. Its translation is CASSIGRGRQPQHF. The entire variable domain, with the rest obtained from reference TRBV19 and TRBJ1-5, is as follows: DGGITQSPKYLFRKEGQNVTLSCEQNLNHDAMYWYRQDPGQGLRLIYYSQIVNDFQKGDIAEGYSVSREKKESFPLTVTSAQKNPTAFYLCASSIGRGRQPQHFGDGTRLSIL.

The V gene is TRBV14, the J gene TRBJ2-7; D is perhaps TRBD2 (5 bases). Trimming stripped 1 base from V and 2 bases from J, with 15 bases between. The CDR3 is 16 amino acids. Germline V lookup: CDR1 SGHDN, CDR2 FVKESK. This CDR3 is CASSQGRRGGTYEQYF. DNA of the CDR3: TGTGCCAGCAGCCAAGGTCGTCGCGGAGGAACCTACGAGCAGTACTTC.

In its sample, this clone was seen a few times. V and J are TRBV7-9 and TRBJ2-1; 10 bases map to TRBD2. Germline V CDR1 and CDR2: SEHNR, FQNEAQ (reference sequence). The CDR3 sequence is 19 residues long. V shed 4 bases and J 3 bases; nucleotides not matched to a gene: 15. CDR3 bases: TGTGCCAGCAGCTCGGGTTGGGCTAGCGGGAGAGTGGGCTACAATGAGCAGTTCTTC. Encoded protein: CASSSGWASGRVGYNEQFF.

In nucleotides, the CDR3 is TGTGCCAGCAGTGAGAAGCCGGGACAGGGGTATAATTCACCCCTCCACTTT. Translating it yields CASSEKPGQGYNSPLHF. The chain combines TRBV6-1 with TRBJ1-6, with 10 positions matching TRBD1. CDR1 is MNHNS and CDR2 is SASEGT in the germline V gene. The CDR3 loop spans 17 amino acids. The trim removed 3 bases at V and 4 bases at J, leaving 6 bases unmatched.

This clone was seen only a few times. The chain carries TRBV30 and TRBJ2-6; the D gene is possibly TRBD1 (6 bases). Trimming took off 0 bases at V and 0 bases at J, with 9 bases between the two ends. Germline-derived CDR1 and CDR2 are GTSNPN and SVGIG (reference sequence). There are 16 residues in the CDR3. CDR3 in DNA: TGTGCCTGGAGTGTAACAGGGCCCTCTGGGGCCAACGTCCTGACTTTC. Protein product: CAWSVTGPSGANVLTF.